This TCR beta chain appears in the sequencing data of a study of CD8 T cells in ankylosing spondylitis. Study conclusions and caveats: Ankylosing spondylitis blood appeared to be characterized by a TCR beta motif of roughly eight highly homologous variants.

Quantitative molecular-barcoded 5'-RACE generated the TCR beta libraries. TCRdb independently ran MiXCR on the 5' RACE reads; one entry per CDR3 protein. The repertoire includes hundreds of thousands of distinct CDR3 sequences, 25% to 30% of them detected once, and about 6.2% sits in the top ten. Concerning this clonotype itself: Its antigen is unknown.

The TCR comes from a male donor with ankylosing spondylitis or in good health (not recorded which). Sequencing was performed on blood, either unsorted or a sorted T cell fraction (not recorded which).

CDR3 residues: CASSSGTGGIGELFF. The CDR3 DNA reads as TGCGCCAGCAGCTCCGGGACAGGGGGCATCGGGGAGCTGTTTTTT. The rearrangement joins TRBV5-1 to TRBJ2-2; 12 nucleotides align to TRBD1. With 3 bases clipped from V and 7 bases from J, the junction kept 4 bases outside the gene matches. The CDR3 totals 15 residues. Germline V gene sequence: CDR1 SGHRS, CDR2 YFSETQ. The variable domain in full, completed from reference TRBV5-1 and TRBJ2-2, reads KAGVTQTPRYLIKTRGQQVTLSCSPISGHRSVSWYQQTPGQGLQFLFEYFSETQRNKGNFPGRFSGRQFSNSRSEMNVSTLELGDSALYLCASSSGTGGIGELFFGEGSRLTVL.